Given below is one TCR beta chain in context. This entry is derived from a study of blood T cell repertoires in COVID-19. Study-wide background: COVID-19 samples collected from the United States, Italy and Spain covered acute and convalescent phases. The cDNA or gDNA used as material had been derived from T cells, B-cell-depleted T cells, or PBMCs.

Per the original data handling: Scientists estimated how many nucleated cells there were by amplifying reference gene primers. Data came from immunoSEQ multiplex PCR; TCRdb stores just in-frame clones and leaves some out. Clonal size and the V and J genes are those of that table, whereas D and trimming came from the DNA. Of roughly 70,000 clones detected, about 80% appear once; the ten largest clones hold roughly 18%. In germline, CDR1 is LNHNV, CDR2 YYDKDF (reference sequence). The CDR3 length is 16 residues. V lost 1 base to trimming and J lost 3 bases; unmatched junction nucleotides: 0. This sequence was found in a man in his sixties or seventies who had recovered from COVID-19. Sample: peripheral blood. The V call is TRBV15, the J call TRBJ2-5; 15 nucleotides match TRBD2. The CDR3 coding sequence is TGTGCCACCAGCAGAGGGACTAGCGGGGGGGAAGAGACCCAGTACTTC. Amino acid sequence: CATSRGTSGGEETQYF.